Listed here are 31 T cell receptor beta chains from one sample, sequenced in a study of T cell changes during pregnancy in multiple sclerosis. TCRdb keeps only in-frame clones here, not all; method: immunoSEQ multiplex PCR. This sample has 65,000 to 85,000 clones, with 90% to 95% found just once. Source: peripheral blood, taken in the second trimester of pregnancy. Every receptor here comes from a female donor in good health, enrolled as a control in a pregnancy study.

The CDR3 region is CASSSRQTDEQFF. In DNA form, the CDR3 reads TGTGCCAGCAGCTCGCGACAGACAGATGAGCAGTTCTTC. The rearrangement joins TRBV9 to TRBJ2-1, with a possible D match to TRBD1 (5 bases). CDR1 is SGDLS and CDR2 is YYNGEE in the germline V gene. V was pared by 4 bases and J by 8 bases, with 13 bases between. The CDR3 is 13 residues long.

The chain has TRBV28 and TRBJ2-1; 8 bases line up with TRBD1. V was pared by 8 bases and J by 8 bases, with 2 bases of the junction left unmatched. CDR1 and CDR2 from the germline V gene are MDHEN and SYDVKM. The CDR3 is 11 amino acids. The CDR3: CASGQGYEQFF. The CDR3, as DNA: TGTGCCAGCGGACAGGGTTATGAGCAGTTCTTC.

CDR3 sequence (DNA): TGTGCCAGCAGTTACTCGATAGTTAACACCGGGGAGCTGTTTTTT. Its protein product is CASSYSIVNTGELFF. V is TRBV6-5 and J is TRBJ2-2; D remains unclear. Per the germline V gene, CDR1 is MNHEY and CDR2 is SVGAGI. V gave up 0 bases and J gave up 2 bases, with 7 bases separating them. The CDR3 is made up of 15 amino acids.

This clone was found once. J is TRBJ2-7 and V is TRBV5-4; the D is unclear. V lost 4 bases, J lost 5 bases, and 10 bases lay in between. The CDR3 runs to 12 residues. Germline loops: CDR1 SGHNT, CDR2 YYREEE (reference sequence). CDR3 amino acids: CASSHENDEQYF. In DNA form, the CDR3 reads TGTGCCAGCAGCCATGAGAATGACGAGCAGTACTTC.

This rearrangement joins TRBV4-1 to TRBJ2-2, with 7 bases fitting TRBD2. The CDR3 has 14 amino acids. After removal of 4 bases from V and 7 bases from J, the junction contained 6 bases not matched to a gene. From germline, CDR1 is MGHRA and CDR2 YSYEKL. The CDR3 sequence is CASSPSAGVGELFF. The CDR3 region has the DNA TGCGCCAGCAGCCCCTCGGCGGGGGTCGGGGAGCTGTTTTTT.

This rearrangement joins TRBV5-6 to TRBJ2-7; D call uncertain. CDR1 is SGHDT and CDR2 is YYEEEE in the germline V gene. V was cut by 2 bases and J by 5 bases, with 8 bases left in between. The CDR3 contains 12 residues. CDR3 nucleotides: TGTGCCAGCAGCTTAGGCCGGGACGAGCAGTACTTC. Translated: CASSLGRDEQYF.

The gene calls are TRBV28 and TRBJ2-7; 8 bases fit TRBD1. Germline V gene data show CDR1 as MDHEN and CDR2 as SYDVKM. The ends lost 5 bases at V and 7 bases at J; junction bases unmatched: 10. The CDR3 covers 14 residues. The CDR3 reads CASSLTQGAREQYF. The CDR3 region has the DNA TGTGCCAGCAGTCTTACTCAGGGGGCGCGGGAGCAGTACTTC.

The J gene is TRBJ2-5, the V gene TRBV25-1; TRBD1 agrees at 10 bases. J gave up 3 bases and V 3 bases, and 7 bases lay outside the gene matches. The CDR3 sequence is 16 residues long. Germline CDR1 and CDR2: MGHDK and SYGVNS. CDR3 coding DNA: TGTGCCAGCAGTGACCCGGACGGGACAGGGGAAGAGACCCAGTACTTC. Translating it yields CASSDPDGTGEETQYF.

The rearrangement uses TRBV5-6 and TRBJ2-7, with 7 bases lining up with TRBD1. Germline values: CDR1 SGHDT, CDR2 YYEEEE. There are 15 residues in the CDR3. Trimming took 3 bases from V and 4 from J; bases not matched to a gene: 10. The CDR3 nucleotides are TGTGCCAGCAGCTCGACGGACAGGCCCGCGTACGAGCAGTACTTC. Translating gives CASSSTDRPAYEQYF.

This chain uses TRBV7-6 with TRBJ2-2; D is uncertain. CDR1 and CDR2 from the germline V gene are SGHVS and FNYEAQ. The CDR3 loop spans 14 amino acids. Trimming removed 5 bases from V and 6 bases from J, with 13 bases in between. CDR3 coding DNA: TGTGCCAGCAGCCTCCTCGATACAGCCGGGGAGCTGTTTTTT. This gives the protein CASSLLDTAGELFF.

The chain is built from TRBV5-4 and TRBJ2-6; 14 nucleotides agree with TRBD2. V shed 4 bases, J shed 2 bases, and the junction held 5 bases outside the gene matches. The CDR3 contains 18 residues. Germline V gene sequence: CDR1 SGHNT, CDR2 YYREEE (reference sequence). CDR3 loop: CASSPGTSGRPGANVLTF. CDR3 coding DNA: TGTGCCAGCAGCCCCGGGACTAGCGGGAGACCTGGGGCCAACGTCCTGACTTTC.

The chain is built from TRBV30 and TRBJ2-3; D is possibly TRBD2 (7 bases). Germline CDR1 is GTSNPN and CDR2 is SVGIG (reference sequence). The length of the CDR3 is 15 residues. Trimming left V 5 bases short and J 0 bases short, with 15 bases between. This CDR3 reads CAWGGASVSTDTQYF. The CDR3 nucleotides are TGTGCCTGGGGGGGGGCTAGCGTTAGCACAGATACGCAGTATTTT.

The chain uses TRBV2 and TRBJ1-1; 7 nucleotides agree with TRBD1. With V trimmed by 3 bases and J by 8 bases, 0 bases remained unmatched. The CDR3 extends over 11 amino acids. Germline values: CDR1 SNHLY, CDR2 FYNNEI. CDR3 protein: CASSETGEAFF. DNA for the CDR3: TGTGCCAGCAGTGAGACAGGGGAAGCTTTCTTT. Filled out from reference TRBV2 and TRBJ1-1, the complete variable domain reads EPEVTQTPSHQVTQMGQEVILRCVPISNHLYFYWYRQILGQKVEFLVSFYNNEISEKSEIFDDQFSVERPDGSNFTLKIRSTKLEDSAMYFCASSETGEAFFGQGTRLTVV.

The CDR3 sequence: CASSLLTGELFF. CDR3 nucleotide sequence: TGTGCCAGCAGCTTACTAACCGGGGAGCTGTTTTTT. The chain carries TRBV11-2 and TRBJ2-2, with unresolved D. The V gene lost 2 bases and the J gene lost 5 bases, with 3 bases spanning the gap. The CDR3 length is 12 residues. Germline assignment: CDR1 SGHAT and CDR2 FQNNGV.

This chain's CDR3 is CSVGGSGTSGYNEQFF. DNA of the CDR3: TGCAGCGTCGGCGGGAGTGGGACTAGCGGTTACAATGAGCAGTTCTTC. This chain connects TRBV29-1 to TRBJ2-1, with 11 nucleotides matching TRBD2. The length of the CDR3 is 16 residues. After removal of 6 bases from V and 4 bases from J, the junction contained 11 bases not matched to a gene. Germline V gene lookup returns CDR1 SQVTM and CDR2 ANQGSEA.

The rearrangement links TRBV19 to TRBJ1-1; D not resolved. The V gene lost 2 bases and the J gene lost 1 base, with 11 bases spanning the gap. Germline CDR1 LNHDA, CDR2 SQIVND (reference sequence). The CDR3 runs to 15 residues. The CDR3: CASSISATTNTEAFF. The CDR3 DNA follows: TGTGCCAGTAGTATATCGGCGACAACGAACACTGAAGCTTTCTTT.

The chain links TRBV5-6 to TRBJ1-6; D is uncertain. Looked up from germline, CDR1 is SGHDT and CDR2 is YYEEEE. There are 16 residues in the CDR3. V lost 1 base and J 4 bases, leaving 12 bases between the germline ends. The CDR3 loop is CASSLLSGGYNSPLHF. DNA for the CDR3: TGTGCCAGCAGCTTGTTGTCGGGAGGGTATAATTCACCCCTCCACTTT. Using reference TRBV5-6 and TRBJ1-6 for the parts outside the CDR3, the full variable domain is DAGVTQSPTHLIKTRGQQVTLRCSPKSGHDTVSWYQQALGQGPQFIFQYYEEEERQRGNFPDRFSGHQFPNYSSELNVNALLLGDSALYLCASSLLSGGYNSPLHFGNGTRLTVT.

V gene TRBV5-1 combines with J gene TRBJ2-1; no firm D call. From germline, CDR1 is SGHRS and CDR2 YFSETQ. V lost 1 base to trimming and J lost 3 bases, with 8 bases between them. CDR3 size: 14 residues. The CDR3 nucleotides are TGCGCCAGCAGCTTGCCACACAACTACAATGAGCAGTTCTTC. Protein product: CASSLPHNYNEQFF. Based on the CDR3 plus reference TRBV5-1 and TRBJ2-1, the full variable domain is KAGVTQTPRYLIKTRGQQVTLSCSPISGHRSVSWYQQTPGQGLQFLFEYFSETQRNKGNFPGRFSGRQFSNSRSEMNVSTLELGDSALYLCASSLPHNYNEQFFGPGTRLTVL.

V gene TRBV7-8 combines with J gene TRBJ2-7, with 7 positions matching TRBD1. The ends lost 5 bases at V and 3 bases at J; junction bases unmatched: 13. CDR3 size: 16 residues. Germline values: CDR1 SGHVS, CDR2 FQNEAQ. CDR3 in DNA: TGTGCCAGCAGCCCTCAACTTCCGGGACAGCTCTACGAGCAGTACTTC. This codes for CASSPQLPGQLYEQYF.

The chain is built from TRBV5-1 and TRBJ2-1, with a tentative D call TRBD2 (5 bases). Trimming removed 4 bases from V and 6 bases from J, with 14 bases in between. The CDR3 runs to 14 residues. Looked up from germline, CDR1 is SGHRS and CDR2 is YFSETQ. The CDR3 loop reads CASSLTGRGNEQFF. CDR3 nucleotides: TGCGCCAGCAGCCTTACTGGCCGGGGCAATGAGCAGTTCTTC.

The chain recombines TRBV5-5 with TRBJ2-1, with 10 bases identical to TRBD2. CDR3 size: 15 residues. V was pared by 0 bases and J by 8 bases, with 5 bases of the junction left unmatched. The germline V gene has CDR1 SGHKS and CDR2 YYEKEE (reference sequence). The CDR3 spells CASSLDLAGVYEQFF. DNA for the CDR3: TGTGCCAGCAGCTTGGACCTAGCGGGAGTTTATGAGCAGTTCTTC.

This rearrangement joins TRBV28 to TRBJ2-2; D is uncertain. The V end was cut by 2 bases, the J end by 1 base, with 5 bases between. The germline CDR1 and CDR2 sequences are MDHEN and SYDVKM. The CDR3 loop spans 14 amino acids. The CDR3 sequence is CASSLIRNTGELFF. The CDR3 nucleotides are TGTGCCAGCAGTTTAATCCGGAACACCGGGGAGCTGTTTTTT.

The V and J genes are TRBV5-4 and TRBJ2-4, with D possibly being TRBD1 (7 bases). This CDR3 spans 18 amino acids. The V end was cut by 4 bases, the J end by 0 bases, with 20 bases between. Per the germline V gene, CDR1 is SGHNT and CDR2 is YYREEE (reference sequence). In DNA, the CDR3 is TGTGCCAGCAGCAATCTTGACAGGGACTCCTTAGCCAAAAACATTCAGTACTTC. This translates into CASSNLDRDSLAKNIQYF.

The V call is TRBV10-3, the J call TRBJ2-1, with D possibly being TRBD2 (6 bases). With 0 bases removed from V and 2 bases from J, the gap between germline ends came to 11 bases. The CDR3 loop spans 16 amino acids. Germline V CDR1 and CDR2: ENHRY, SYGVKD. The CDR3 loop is CAISESSGPTYNEQFF. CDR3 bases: TGTGCCATCAGTGAGTCGAGCGGGCCCACCTACAATGAGCAGTTCTTC.

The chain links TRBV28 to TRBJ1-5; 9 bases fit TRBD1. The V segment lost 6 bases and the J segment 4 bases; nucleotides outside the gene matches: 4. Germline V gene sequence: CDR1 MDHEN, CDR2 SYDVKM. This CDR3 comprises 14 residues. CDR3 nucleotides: TGTGCCAGCAGCCTGGGACAGGGTAATCAGCCCCAGCATTTT. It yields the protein CASSLGQGNQPQHF.

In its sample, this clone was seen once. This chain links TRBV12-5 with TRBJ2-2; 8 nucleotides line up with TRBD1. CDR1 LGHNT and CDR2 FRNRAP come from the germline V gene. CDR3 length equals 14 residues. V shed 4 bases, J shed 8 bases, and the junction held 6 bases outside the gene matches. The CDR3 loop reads CASGSTQGAGELFF. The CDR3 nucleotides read TGTGCTAGTGGTTCGACTCAGGGGGCGGGGGAGCTGTTTTTT.

The CDR3: CASRGTGGRRDQPQHF. The CDR3 DNA reads TGTGCCAGCAGAGGGACAGGGGGCAGAAGGGATCAGCCCCAGCATTTT. The V call is TRBV27, the J call TRBJ1-5; 12 positions agree with TRBD1. The junction had 8 bases not matched to a gene; V was cut back by 6 bases and J by 5 bases. Germline CDR1 and CDR2: MNHEY and SMNVEV (reference sequence). CDR3 length equals 16 residues.

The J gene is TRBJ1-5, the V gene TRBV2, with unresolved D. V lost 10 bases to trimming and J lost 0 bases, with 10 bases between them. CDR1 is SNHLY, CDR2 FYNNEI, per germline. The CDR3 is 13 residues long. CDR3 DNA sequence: TGTGCCACGAGGGCTGATAGCAATCAGCCCCAGCATTTT. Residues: CATRADSNQPQHF.

The DNA of the CDR3 is TGTGCCAGCAGCTTAGTTGGGACAAGAAATGAAAAACTGTTTTTT. It is translated as CASSLVGTRNEKLFF. The rearrangement uses TRBV7-9 and TRBJ1-4, with D perhaps matching TRBD1 (6 bases). Germline CDR1 is SEHNR and CDR2 is FQNEAQ (reference sequence). The V and J ends lost 1 base and 5 bases respectively, with 11 bases between them. The CDR3 spans 15 residues.

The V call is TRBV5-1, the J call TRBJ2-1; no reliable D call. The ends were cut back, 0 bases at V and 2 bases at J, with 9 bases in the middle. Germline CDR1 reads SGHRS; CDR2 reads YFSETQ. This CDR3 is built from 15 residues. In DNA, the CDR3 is TGCGCCAGCAGCTTGGGAGGCCAGCCCTACAATGAGCAGTTCTTC. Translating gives CASSLGGQPYNEQFF.

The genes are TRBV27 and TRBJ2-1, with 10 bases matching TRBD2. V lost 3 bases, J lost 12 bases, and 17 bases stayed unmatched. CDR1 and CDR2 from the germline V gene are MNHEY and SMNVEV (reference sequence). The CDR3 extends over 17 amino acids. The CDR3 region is CASSFMASGSRLWGQFF. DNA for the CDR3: TGTGCCAGCAGTTTTATGGCTAGCGGGAGTAGGTTATGGGGGCAGTTCTTC.